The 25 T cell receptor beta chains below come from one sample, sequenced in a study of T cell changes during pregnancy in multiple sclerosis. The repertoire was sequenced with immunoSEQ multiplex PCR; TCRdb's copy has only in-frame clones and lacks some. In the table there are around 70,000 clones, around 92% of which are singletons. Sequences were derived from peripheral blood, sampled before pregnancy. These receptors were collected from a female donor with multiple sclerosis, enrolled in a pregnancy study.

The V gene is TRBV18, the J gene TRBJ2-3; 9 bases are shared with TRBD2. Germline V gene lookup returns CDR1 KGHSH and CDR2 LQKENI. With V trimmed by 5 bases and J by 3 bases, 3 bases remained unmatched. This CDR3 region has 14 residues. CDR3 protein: CASSDAGGTDTQYF. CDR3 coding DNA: TGTGCCAGCTCAGACGCGGGAGGGACAGATACGCAGTATTTT.

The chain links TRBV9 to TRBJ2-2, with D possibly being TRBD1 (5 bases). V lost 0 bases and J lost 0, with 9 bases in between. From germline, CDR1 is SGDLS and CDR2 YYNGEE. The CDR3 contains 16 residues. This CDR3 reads CASSVDGASNTGELFF. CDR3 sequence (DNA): TGTGCCAGCAGCGTAGATGGGGCCTCGAACACCGGGGAGCTGTTTTTT.

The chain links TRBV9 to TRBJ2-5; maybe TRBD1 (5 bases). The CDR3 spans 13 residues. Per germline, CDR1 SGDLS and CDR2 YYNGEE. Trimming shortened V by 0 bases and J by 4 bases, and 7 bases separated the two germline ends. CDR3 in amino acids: CASSVVGPETQYF. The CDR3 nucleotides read TGTGCCAGCAGCGTAGTGGGGCCAGAGACCCAGTACTTC.

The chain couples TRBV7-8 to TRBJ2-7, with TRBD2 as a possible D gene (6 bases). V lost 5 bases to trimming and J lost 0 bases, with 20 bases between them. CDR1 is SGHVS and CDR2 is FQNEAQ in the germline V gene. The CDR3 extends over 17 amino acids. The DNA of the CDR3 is TGTGCCAGCAGCCCGCTGCTGGCGGGGACCCCCTCCTACGAGCAGTACTTC. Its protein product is CASSPLLAGTPSYEQYF. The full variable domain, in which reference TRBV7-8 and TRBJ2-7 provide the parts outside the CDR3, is GAGVSQSPRYKVAKRGQDVALRCDPISGHVSLFWYQQALGQGPEFLTYFQNEAQLDKSGLPSDRFFAERPEGSVSTLKIQRTQQEDSAVYLCASSPLLAGTPSYEQYFGPGTRLTVT.

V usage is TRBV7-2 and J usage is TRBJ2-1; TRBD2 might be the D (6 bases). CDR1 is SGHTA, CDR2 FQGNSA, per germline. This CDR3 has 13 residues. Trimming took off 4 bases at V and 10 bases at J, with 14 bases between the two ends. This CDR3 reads CASSSLGDWEQFF. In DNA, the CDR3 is TGTGCCAGCAGCTCCCTCGGGGACTGGGAGCAGTTCTTC. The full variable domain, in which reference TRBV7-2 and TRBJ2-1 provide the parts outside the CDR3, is GAGVSQSPSNKVTEKGKDVELRCDPISGHTALYWYRQSLGQGLEFLIYFQGNSAPDKSGLPSDRFSAERTGGSVSTLTIQRTQQEDSAVYLCASSSLGDWEQFFGPGTRLTVL.

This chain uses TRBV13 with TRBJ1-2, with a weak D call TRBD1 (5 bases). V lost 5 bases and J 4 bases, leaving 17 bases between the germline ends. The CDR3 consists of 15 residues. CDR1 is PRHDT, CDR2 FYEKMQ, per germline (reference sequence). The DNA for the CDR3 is TGTGCCAGCAGCCCCGGTGTCGGGGGTCTCTATGGCTACACCTTC. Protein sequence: CASSPGVGGLYGYTF.

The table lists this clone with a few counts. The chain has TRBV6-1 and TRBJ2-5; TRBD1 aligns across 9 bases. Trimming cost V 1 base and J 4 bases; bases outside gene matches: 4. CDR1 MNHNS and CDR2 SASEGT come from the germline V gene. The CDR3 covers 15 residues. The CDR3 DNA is TGTGCCAGCAGTGAAGGGACAGGGGAGGTAGAGACCCAGTACTTC. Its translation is CASSEGTGEVETQYF.

CDR3 residues: CASSRAGGRDTQYF. The CDR3 nucleotides read TGTGCCAGCAGTCGAGCGGGGGGGCGGGATACGCAGTATTTT. The chain uses TRBV6-5 and TRBJ2-3; 10 bases fit TRBD2. V shed 5 bases, J shed 6 bases, and the junction held 5 bases outside the gene matches. This CDR3 contains 14 residues. CDR1 and CDR2 from the germline V gene are MNHEY and SVGAGI.

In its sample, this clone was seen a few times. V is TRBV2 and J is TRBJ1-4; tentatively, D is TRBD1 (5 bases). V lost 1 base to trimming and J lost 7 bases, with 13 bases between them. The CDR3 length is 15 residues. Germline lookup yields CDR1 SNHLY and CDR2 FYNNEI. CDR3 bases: TGTGCCAGCAGTGAAGGGGAGGGGAGAACTGAAAAACTGTTTTTT. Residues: CASSEGEGRTEKLFF.

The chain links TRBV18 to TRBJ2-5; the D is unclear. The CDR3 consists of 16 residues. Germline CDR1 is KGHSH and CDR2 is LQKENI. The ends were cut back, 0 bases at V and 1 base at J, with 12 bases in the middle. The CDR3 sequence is CASSPPVRPPQETQYF. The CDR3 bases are TGTGCCAGCTCACCACCGGTCAGGCCTCCCCAAGAGACCCAGTACTTC.

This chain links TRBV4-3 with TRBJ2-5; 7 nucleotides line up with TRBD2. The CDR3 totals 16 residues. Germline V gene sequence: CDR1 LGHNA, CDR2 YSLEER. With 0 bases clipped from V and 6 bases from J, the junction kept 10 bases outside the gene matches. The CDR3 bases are TGCGCCAGCAGCCAAGAGGGCGGCGGGAGCCATCAGACCCAGTACTTC. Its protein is CASSQEGGGSHQTQYF.

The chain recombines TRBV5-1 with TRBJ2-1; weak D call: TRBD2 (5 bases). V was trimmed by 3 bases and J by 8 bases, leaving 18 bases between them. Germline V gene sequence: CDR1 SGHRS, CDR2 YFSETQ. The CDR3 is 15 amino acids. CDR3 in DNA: TGCGCCAGCAGCTCCGGAGCGGCCCCGTCCTATGAGCAGTTCTTC. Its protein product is CASSSGAAPSYEQFF.

In DNA, the CDR3 is TGTGCCAGCAGCCCTCCGGGACTAGTAGGTCGAGATGAGCAGTTCTTC. It yields the protein CASSPPGLVGRDEQFF. The chain employs TRBV9 and TRBJ2-1; 8 nucleotides match TRBD2. Germline V gene sequence: CDR1 SGDLS, CDR2 YYNGEE. This CDR3 spans 16 amino acids. The trim removed 4 bases at V and 8 bases at J, leaving 14 bases unmatched.

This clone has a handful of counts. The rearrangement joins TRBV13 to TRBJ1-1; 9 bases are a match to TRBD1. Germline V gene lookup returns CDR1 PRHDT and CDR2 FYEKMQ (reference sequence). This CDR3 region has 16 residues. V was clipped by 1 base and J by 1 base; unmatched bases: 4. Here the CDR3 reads CASSLDGTGQNTEAFF. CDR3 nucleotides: TGTGCCAGCAGCTTAGACGGGACAGGGCAGAACACTGAAGCTTTCTTT.

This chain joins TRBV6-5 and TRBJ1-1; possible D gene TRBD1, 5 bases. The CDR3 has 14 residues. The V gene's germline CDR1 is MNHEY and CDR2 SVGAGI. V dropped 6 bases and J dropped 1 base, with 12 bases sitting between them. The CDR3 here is CASSWRGQNTEAFF. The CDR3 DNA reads TGTGCCAGCAGCTGGAGGGGTCAGAACACTGAAGCTTTCTTT.

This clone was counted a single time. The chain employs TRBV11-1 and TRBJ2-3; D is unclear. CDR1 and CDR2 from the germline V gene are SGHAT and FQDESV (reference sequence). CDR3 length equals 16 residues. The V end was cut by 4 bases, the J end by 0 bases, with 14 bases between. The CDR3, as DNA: TGTGCCAGCAGCTCCCTCCACGAGTCTAGCACAGATACGCAGTATTTT. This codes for CASSSLHESSTDTQYF.

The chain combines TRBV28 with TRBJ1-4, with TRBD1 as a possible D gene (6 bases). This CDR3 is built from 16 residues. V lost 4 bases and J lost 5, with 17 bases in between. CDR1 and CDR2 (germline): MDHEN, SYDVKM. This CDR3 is CASSSPTGTLNEKLFF. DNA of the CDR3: TGTGCCAGCAGTTCACCAACCGGGACACTGAATGAAAAACTGTTTTTT.

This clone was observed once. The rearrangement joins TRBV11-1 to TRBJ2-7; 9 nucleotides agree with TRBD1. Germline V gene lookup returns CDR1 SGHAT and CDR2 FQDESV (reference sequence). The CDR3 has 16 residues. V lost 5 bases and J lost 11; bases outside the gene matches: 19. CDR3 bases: TGTGCCAGCAGCCCCACCGGACAGGGGCAGGGAAGGGGAAAGTACTTC. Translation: CASSPTGQGQGRGKYF.

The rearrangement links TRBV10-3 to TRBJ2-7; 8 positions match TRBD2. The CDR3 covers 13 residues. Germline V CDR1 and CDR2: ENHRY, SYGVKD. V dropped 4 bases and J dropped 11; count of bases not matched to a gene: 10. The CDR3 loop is CAISGRTSSQEYF. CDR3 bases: TGTGCCATCAGTGGGAGGACTAGCTCCCAAGAGTACTTC.

CDR3 sequence: CASSLRGVAGYTF. The CDR3 coding sequence is TGTGCCAGCAGTTTACGGGGTGTGGCTGGCTACACCTTC. The chain is built from TRBV27 and TRBJ1-2; D unresolved. Trimming took 2 bases from V and 7 from J, leaving 11 bases between them. The length of the CDR3 is 13 residues. The germline V gene has CDR1 MNHEY and CDR2 SMNVEV (reference sequence).

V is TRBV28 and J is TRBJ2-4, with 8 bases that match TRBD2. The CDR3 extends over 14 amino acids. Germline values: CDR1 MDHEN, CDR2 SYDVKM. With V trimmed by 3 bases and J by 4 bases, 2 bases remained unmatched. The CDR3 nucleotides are TGTGCCAGCAGTTTTGTAGCGGGGAAAAACATTCAGTACTTC. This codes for CASSFVAGKNIQYF.

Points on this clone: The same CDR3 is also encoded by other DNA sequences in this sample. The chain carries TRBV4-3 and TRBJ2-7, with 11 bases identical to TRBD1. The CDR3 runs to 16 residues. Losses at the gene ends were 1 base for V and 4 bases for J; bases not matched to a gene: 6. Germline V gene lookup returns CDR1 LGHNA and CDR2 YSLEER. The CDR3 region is CASSQGRDRGGYEQYF. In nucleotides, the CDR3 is TGCGCCAGCAGCCAAGGCCGGGACAGGGGGGGATACGAGCAGTACTTC.

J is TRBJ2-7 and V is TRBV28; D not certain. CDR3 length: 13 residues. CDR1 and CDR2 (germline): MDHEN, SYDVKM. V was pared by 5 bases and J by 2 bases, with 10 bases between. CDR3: CASSDIVAYEQYF. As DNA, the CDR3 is TGTGCCAGCAGTGATATAGTGGCCTACGAGCAGTACTTC.

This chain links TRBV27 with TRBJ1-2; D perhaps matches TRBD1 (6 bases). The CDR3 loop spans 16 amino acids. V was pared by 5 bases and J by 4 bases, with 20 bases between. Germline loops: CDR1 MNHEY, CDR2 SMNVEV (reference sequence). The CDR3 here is CASSVSPTGSPYGYTF. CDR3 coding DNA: TGTGCCAGCAGTGTAAGCCCGACAGGCTCCCCCTATGGCTACACCTTC.

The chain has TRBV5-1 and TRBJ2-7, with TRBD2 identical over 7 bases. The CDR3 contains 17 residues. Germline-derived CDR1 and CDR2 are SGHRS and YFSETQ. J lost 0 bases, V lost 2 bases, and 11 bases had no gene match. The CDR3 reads CASSFSVLPGGSYEQYF. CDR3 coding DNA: TGCGCCAGCAGCTTTTCAGTACTGCCGGGGGGCTCCTACGAGCAGTACTTC.